What follows are 26 T cell receptor beta chains derived from one specimen sequenced in a study of blood T cell repertoires in COVID-19. Sequencing used immunoSEQ multiplex PCR; TCRdb keeps in-frame clones, though not all of them. The sample includes just under 40,000 clones, about 87% of them seen just once. The sample comprised peripheral blood. Every receptor here comes from a man aged 45-65 years with active or convalescent COVID-19.

The CDR3 sequence is CASSFQGYSNQPQHF. CDR3 coding DNA: TGTGCCAGCAGCTTTCAGGGGTATAGCAATCAGCCCCAGCATTTT. J is TRBJ1-5 and V is TRBV5-8; a weak D match, TRBD1 (6 bases). The CDR3 is 15 residues long. Germline values: CDR1 SGHTS, CDR2 YDEGEE. The V end lost 2 bases, the J end lost 0 bases, and 9 bases lay between the germline ends.

This clone was detected only once. The CDR3 DNA reads as TGTGCCAGCAGCACCGGGACTAGATACGAGCAGTACTTC. Its translation: CASSTGTRYEQYF. V usage is TRBV28 and J usage is TRBJ2-7; 8 bases align to TRBD2. Germline values: CDR1 MDHEN, CDR2 SYDVKM. The CDR3 consists of 13 residues. V shed 6 bases and J 4 bases; nucleotides not matched to a gene: 5.

This chain joins TRBV6-1 and TRBJ1-1, with D perhaps TRBD1 (6 bases). The CDR3 runs 16 residues. The germline V and J ends were trimmed by 0 bases and 0 bases, with 11 bases remaining between them. The germline CDR1 and CDR2 sequences are MNHNS and SASEGT. The chain's CDR3 is CASSEASQGMNTEAFF. Written as DNA, the CDR3 is TGTGCCAGCAGTGAAGCGTCACAGGGAATGAACACTGAAGCTTTCTTT.

The chain is built from TRBV24-1 and TRBJ2-3; 7 nucleotides match TRBD2. The CDR3 has 20 amino acids. CDR1 and CDR2 (germline): KGHDR, SFDVKD. V shed 2 bases and J 6 bases; nucleotides not matched to a gene: 22. The CDR3 DNA reads TGTGCCACCAGTGATTCACCTGGGGTGCCTGGAGCGGAGGGAGGGGATACGCAGTATTTT. This gives the protein CATSDSPGVPGAEGGDTQYF.

This clone was picked up one time. The chain employs TRBV27 and TRBJ2-5; 10 bases agree with TRBD2. The CDR3 contains 15 residues. J gave up 2 bases and V 3 bases, and 3 bases lay outside the gene matches. CDR1 and CDR2 from the germline V gene are MNHEY and SMNVEV (reference sequence). For the CDR3, the DNA is TGTGCCAGCAGTTTTCTAGCGGGGGAACAAGAGACCCAGTACTTC. This sequence encodes CASSFLAGEQETQYF.

This chain connects TRBV6-5 to TRBJ1-2, with TRBD1 matching 10 bases. With 6 bases clipped from V and 7 bases from J, the junction kept 5 bases outside the gene matches. Germline V gives CDR1 MNHEY, CDR2 SVGAGI. This CDR3 has 13 residues. The chain's CDR3 is CASRRQGAGGYTF. In nucleotides, the CDR3 is TGTGCCAGCAGAAGACAGGGGGCGGGTGGCTACACCTTC.

This clone appeared a few times. The chain joins TRBV19 to TRBJ1-5; the match to TRBD1 covers 9 bases. Germline-derived CDR1 and CDR2 are LNHDA and SQIVND (reference sequence). The V segment lost 7 bases and the J segment 8 bases; nucleotides outside the gene matches: 12. This CDR3 has 15 amino acids. CDR3 loop: CASTLGQGPLEPQHF. CDR3 bases: TGTGCCAGTACCCTGGGACAGGGTCCATTGGAGCCCCAGCATTTT.

This clone was seen only once. The chain joins TRBV19 to TRBJ1-4; 7 bases match TRBD1. Per germline, CDR1 LNHDA and CDR2 SQIVND (reference sequence). The V and J ends lost 1 base and 0 bases, in that order; junction bases with no gene match: 5. CDR3 length: 17 residues. The CDR3 sequence: CASSIVGTVTTNEKLFF. The CDR3 DNA follows: TGTGCCAGTAGTATAGTCGGGACAGTTACAACTAATGAAAAACTGTTTTTT.

The rearrangement joins TRBV27 to TRBJ2-3; 10 bases fit TRBD2. Trimming cost V 4 bases and J 2 bases; bases outside gene matches: 6. The CDR3 sequence is 16 residues long. Germline CDR1 MNHEY, CDR2 SMNVEV (reference sequence). Here the CDR3 DNA reads TGTGCCAGCAGTTCGCTAGCGGGGGCCCTCACAGATACGCAGTATTTT. Its translation: CASSSLAGALTDTQYF.

The chain links TRBV5-4 to TRBJ2-5; 8 bases fit TRBD2. This CDR3 comprises 15 residues. Germline V gene sequence: CDR1 SGHNT, CDR2 YYREEE (reference sequence). V lost 4 bases and J lost 5; bases outside the gene matches: 10. In DNA form, the CDR3 reads TGTGCCAGCAGCCGCAGAAATAGCGGGACTGAGACCCAGTACTTC. Encoded protein: CASSRRNSGTETQYF.

This clone was seen only a few times. Here the CDR3 DNA reads TGTGCCAGCAGCATTCGACCGGGACTAGTATCCCAAGAGACCCAGTACTTC. This gives the protein CASSIRPGLVSQETQYF. V usage is TRBV5-6 and J usage is TRBJ2-5; 8 nucleotides align to TRBD2. The germline gives CDR1 SGHDT, CDR2 YYEEEE. CDR3 size: 17 residues. The junction had 12 bases not matched to a gene; V was cut back by 4 bases and J by 1 base.

This sequence joins TRBV15 and TRBJ2-5, with D perhaps matching TRBD2 (7 bases). This CDR3 region has 16 residues. Germline loops: CDR1 LNHNV, CDR2 YYDKDF (reference sequence). Trimming pared 5 bases from V and 1 base from J, leaving 17 bases between. The CDR3 bases are TGTGCCACCAGCGCAACCCTAGGGGGGGCCCAAGAGACCCAGTACTTC. Its translation is CATSATLGGAQETQYF. Looking up the rest from reference TRBV15 and TRBJ2-5 gives the full variable domain: DAMVIQNPRYQVTQFGKPVTLSCSQTLNHNVMYWYQQKSSQAPKLLFHYYDKDFNNEADTPDNFQSRRPNTSFCFLDIRSPGLGDTAMYLCATSATLGGAQETQYFGPGTRLLVL.

The chain uses TRBV12-3 or TRBV12-4 and TRBJ1-2, with a possible D match to TRBD1 (6 bases). CDR3 length: 12 amino acids. V was pared by 6 bases and J by 6 bases, with 11 bases between. In DNA form, the CDR3 reads TGTGCCAGCAGAAGGACAGTCCATGGCTACACCTTC. It is translated as CASRRTVHGYTF.

V gene TRBV6-5 combines with J gene TRBJ2-7, with D possibly TRBD2 on 5 matching bases. Germline loops: CDR1 MNHEY, CDR2 SVGAGI. The V end lost 7 bases, the J end lost 0 bases, and 16 bases lay between the germline ends. The CDR3 length is 15 residues. This chain's CDR3 is CASTLAGGHSYEQYV. The CDR3, as DNA: TGTGCCAGCACCCTCGCGGGTGGTCACTCCTACGAGCAGTACGTC.

The chain employs TRBV6-2 or TRBV6-3 and TRBJ2-5, with D hard to call. Trimming removed 4 bases from V and 7 bases from J, with 7 bases in between. CDR3 length: 11 amino acids. Per germline, CDR1 MNHEY and CDR2 SVGEGT. The CDR3 DNA is TGTGCCAGCAGTTTGAGTGGGACCCAGTACTTC. Residues: CASSLSGTQYF.

The V call is TRBV29-1, the J call TRBJ2-3, with D maybe TRBD1 (5 bases). The germline V gene has CDR1 SQVTM and CDR2 ANQGSEA. V shed 0 bases and J shed 0 bases, with 25 bases lying between them. This CDR3 region has 20 residues. The CDR3 reads CSVEERKVGRDRPSTDTQYF. DNA for the CDR3: TGCAGCGTTGAAGAGCGGAAGGTGGGCAGGGATAGACCAAGCACAGATACGCAGTATTTT.

V gene TRBV19 combines with J gene TRBJ1-6; tentative D call: TRBD1 (5 bases). The CDR3 has 13 amino acids. CDR1 is LNHDA and CDR2 is SQIVND in the germline V gene (reference sequence). Trimming left V 6 bases short and J 7 bases short, with 10 bases between. The CDR3 coding sequence is TGTGCCAGTAGGGGGCAGCTAAATTCACCCCTCCACTTT. It translates to CASRGQLNSPLHF.

This sequence joins TRBV9 and TRBJ2-1, with no clear D. V was pared by 0 bases and J by 0 bases, with 10 bases between. The germline CDR1 and CDR2 sequences are SGDLS and YYNGEE. This CDR3 has 16 amino acids. CDR3 in amino acids: CASSVEGHSSYNEQFF. CDR3 bases: TGTGCCAGCAGCGTAGAAGGTCACAGCTCCTACAATGAGCAGTTCTTC.

This chain joins TRBV5-1 and TRBJ2-5, with TRBD2 matching 8 bases. Per germline, CDR1 SGHRS and CDR2 YFSETQ. This CDR3 comprises 16 residues. V was clipped by 4 bases and J by 4 bases; unmatched bases: 12. Here the CDR3 reads CASSPGGAIGLETQYF. CDR3 bases: TGCGCCAGCAGCCCGGGGGGGGCGATCGGTCTAGAGACCCAGTACTTC. The variable domain in full, completed from reference TRBV5-1 and TRBJ2-5, reads KAGVTQTPRYLIKTRGQQVTLSCSPISGHRSVSWYQQTPGQGLQFLFEYFSETQRNKGNFPGRFSGRQFSNSRSEMNVSTLELGDSALYLCASSPGGAIGLETQYFGPGTRLLVL.

J is TRBJ2-3 and V is TRBV12-1; TRBD2 reflects the table's D call only, with no check against the DNA. TRBV12-1 is a pseudogene. CDR3 size: 15 residues. CDR3 region: CASSLTLVAVDTQYF. In DNA form, the CDR3 reads TGTGCCAGCAGCTTGACACTAGTAGCGGTGGATACGCAGTATTTT.

This CDR3 reads CASSFQGAVNEKLFF. The CDR3 DNA is TGTGCCAGCAGCTTCCAGGGGGCGGTTAATGAAAAACTGTTTTTT. The J gene is TRBJ1-4, the V gene TRBV5-6, with TRBD1 matching 8 bases. J gave up 4 bases and V 2 bases, and 4 bases lay outside the gene matches. CDR3 size: 15 residues. CDR1 and CDR2 (germline): SGHDT, YYEEEE.

The V call is TRBV7-9, the J call TRBJ2-1, with 11 bases matching TRBD1. Germline V gene sequence: CDR1 SEHNR, CDR2 FQNEAQ (reference sequence). This CDR3 region has 16 residues. V was pared by 3 bases and J by 4 bases, with 5 bases of the junction left unmatched. The CDR3: CASSLDRGRAYNEQFF. The CDR3 nucleotides are TGTGCCAGCAGCTTGGACAGGGGGCGAGCATACAATGAGCAGTTCTTC.

This clone has only one observation. V and J are TRBV18 and TRBJ1-5, with D uncertain. Germline loops: CDR1 KGHSH, CDR2 LQKENI. V was pared by 6 bases and J by 3 bases, with 15 bases between. The CDR3 runs to 15 residues. The CDR3 DNA is TGTGCCAGCTCCCCCGGAGAGGGCTTCAATCAGCCCCAGCATTTT. It yields the protein CASSPGEGFNQPQHF. Complete variable domain (other parts from reference TRBV18 and TRBJ1-5): NAGVMQNPRHLVRRRGQEARLRCSPMKGHSHVYWYRQLPEEGLKFMVYLQKENIIDESGMPKERFSAEFPKEGPSILRIQQVVRGDSAAYFCASSPGEGFNQPQHFGDGTRLSIL.

The V gene is TRBV18, the J gene TRBJ2-6; D gene ambiguous. Per germline, CDR1 KGHSH and CDR2 LQKENI. The CDR3 runs to 15 residues. V lost 3 bases and J lost 1, with 7 bases in between. The CDR3 DNA reads as TGTGCCAGCTCACCCCAGTGGTCTGGGGCCAACGTCCTGACTTTC. Encoded protein: CASSPQWSGANVLTF.

The sample holds one count of this clone. The chain recombines TRBV7-9 with TRBJ1-2; TRBD1 aligns across 9 bases. CDR1 SEHNR and CDR2 FQNEAQ come from the germline V gene (reference sequence). The CDR3 is 14 amino acids. V gave up 1 base and J gave up 8 bases; unmatched junction bases: 5. The CDR3: CASSLDRGRLGYTF. CDR3 nucleotides: TGTGCCAGCAGCTTAGACAGGGGGCGTCTCGGCTACACCTTC.

This clone appeared a single time. The chain links TRBV4-2 to TRBJ1-5; a possible D gene is TRBD1 (5 bases). Germline lookup yields CDR1 LGHNA and CDR2 YNFKEQ. V lost 0 bases and J 2 bases, leaving 8 bases between the germline ends. The CDR3 has 15 amino acids. CDR3 nucleotide sequence: TGTGCCAGCAGCCAAGATACGGGGGGCAATCAGCCCCAGCATTTT. Protein: CASSQDTGGNQPQHF.